This TCR beta chain was retrieved from a study of T-cell reconstitution after alpha-beta-depleted transplantation in children. In its sample, this clonotype was seen many times. The antigen is not known. Construction of the TCRbeta library involved unique molecular identifiers. TCRdb used MiXCR to reprocess the PCR reads, holding one entry per CDR3 protein. The table shows about 58,000 distinct CDR3 sequences, with 44% occurring only once. This CDR3 is 11 amino acids long. The germline V and J ends were trimmed by 3 bases and 3 bases, with 3 bases remaining between them. The germline V gene has CDR1 MGHDK and CDR2 SYGVNS. Study-level findings and limits: Reportedly, alpha-beta T cells present about two months post-transplant originated from several hundred expanded clones of graft origin. It was surviving recipient T cells and thymic progenitors that gave some patients high TCRbeta diversity at day 60. Newly produced T cells mostly provided counts and TCRbeta diversity after one year, as hyperexpanded clones declined.

The receptor's source is a male patient younger than 18 who had a stem cell transplant for acute lymphoblastic leukemia, so the T cells may come from the graft donor. Sequenced material: PBMCs, mostly from graft donor cells, taken 360 days after TCRalphabeta/CD19-depleted stem cell transplant. The V gene is TRBV25-1, the J gene TRBJ2-7; D remains ambiguous. CDR3: CASSDVYEQYF. CDR3 DNA: TGTGCCAGCAGTGACGTCTACGAGCAGTACTTC.